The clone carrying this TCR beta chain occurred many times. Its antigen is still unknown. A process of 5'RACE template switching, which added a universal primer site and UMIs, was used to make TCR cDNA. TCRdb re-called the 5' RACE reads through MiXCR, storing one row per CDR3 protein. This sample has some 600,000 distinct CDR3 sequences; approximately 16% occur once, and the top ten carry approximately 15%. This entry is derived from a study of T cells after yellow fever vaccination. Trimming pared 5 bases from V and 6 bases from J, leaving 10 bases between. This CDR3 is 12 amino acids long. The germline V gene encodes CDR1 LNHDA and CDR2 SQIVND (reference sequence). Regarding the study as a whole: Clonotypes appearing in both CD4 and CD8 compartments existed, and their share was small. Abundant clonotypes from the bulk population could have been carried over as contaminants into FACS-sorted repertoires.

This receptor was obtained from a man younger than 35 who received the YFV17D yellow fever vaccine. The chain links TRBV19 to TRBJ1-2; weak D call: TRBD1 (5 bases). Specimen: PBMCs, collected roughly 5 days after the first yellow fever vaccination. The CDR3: CASSLGPNGYTF. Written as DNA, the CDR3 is TGTGCCAGTAGTCTGGGACCGAATGGCTACACCTTC. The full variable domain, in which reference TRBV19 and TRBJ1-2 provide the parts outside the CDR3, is DGGITQSPKYLFRKEGQNVTLSCEQNLNHDAMYWYRQDPGQGLRLIYYSQIVNDFQKGDIAEGYSVSREKKESFPLTVTSAQKNPTAFYLCASSLGPNGYTFGSGTRLTVV.